Shown below are 6 T cell receptor beta chains from a single sample sequenced in a study of Graves' ophthalmopathy and Graves' hyperthyroidism. Amplified material comprised TCR beta CDR3 regions derived from RNA transcripts. HTBI-primed first-round RT-PCR preceded second-round multiplex PCR. TCRdb reprocessed the multiplex PCR reads via MiXCR and lists one record per CDR3 protein. The repertoire holds under 400,000 distinct CDR3 sequences, with roughly a sixth as singletons. The sample taken for sequencing was peripheral blood. These receptors originate from an adult man with Graves' ophthalmopathy.

At least ten counts were recorded for this clonotype. The chain carries TRBV19 and TRBJ2-7; 8 bases map to TRBD2. CDR3 size: 15 residues. Germline V gene lookup returns CDR1 LNHDA and CDR2 SQIVND (reference sequence). Trimming took 4 bases from V and 3 from J; bases not matched to a gene: 8. As DNA, the CDR3 is TGTGCCAGTAGTAAGGAAGGTAGCGGGATCTACGAGCAGTACTTC. It specifies CASSKEGSGIYEQYF.

The rearrangement uses TRBV12-3 or TRBV12-4 and TRBJ2-7, with 8 bases aligning to TRBD1. The CDR3 runs to 15 residues. V dropped 0 bases and J dropped 4; count of bases not matched to a gene: 5. CDR3 nucleotide sequence: TGTGCCAGCAGTTTAGCGCCGGACAGGGCTTACGAGCAGTACTTC. Protein product: CASSLAPDRAYEQYF.

On this clonotype: Its ends do not fully match the called genes, so a read error is possible. The chain uses TRBV6-1 and TRBJ2-2; D gene uncertain. This CDR3 spans 13 amino acids. Germline V lookup: CDR1 MNHNS, CDR2 SASEGT. The CDR3 region is CASSLANTRELFF. Written as DNA, the CDR3 is TGTGCCAGCAGCCTCGCGAACACCAGGGAGCTGTTTTTT.

This clonotype was seen at least ten times. The chain joins TRBV5-1 to TRBJ1-1; tentatively, D is TRBD1 (6 bases). CDR3 length: 17 residues. Germline V gene lookup returns CDR1 SGHRS and CDR2 YFSETQ. The V end was cut by 0 bases, the J end by 0 bases, with 15 bases between. The CDR3 nucleotides read TGCGCCAGCAGCTTGGATCCAGGGGAATTAATGAACACTGAAGCTTTCTTT. It is translated as CASSLDPGELMNTEAFF.

This clonotype was seen ten or more times. V usage is TRBV12-3 or TRBV12-4 and J usage is TRBJ2-7, with 7 positions matching TRBD1. The V gene end was trimmed by 6 bases and the J gene end by 6 bases; junction bases not matched to a gene: 5. This CDR3 comprises 12 residues. The CDR3 DNA follows: TGTGCCAGCAGCAACAGGGGTTCCGAGCAGTACTTC. It yields the protein CASSNRGSEQYF.

This clonotype has ten or more counts. J is TRBJ2-7 and V is TRBV15; D perhaps matches TRBD2 (5 bases). This CDR3 spans 14 amino acids. The V end was cut by 0 bases, the J end by 3 bases, with 9 bases between. Per the germline V gene, CDR1 is LNHNV and CDR2 is YYDKDF (reference sequence). The CDR3 reads CATSRDGVNYEQYF. CDR3 in DNA: TGTGCCACCAGCAGAGACGGGGTGAACTACGAGCAGTACTTC. Together with reference TRBV15 and TRBJ2-7, the CDR3 gives the full variable domain: DAMVIQNPRYQVTQFGKPVTLSCSQTLNHNVMYWYQQKSSQAPKLLFHYYDKDFNNEADTPDNFQSRRPNTSFCFLDIRSPGLGDTAMYLCATSRDGVNYEQYFGPGTRLTVT.